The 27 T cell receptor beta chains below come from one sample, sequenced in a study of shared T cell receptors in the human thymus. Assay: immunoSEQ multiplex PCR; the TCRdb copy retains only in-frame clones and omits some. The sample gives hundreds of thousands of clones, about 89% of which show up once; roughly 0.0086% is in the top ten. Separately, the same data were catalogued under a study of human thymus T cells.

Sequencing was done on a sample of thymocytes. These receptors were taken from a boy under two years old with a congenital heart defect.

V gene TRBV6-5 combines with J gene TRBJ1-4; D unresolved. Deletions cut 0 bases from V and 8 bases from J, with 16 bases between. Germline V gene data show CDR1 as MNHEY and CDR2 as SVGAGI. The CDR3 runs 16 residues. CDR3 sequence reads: CASSYSRDRVAEKLFF. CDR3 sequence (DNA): TGTGCCAGCAGTTACTCCCGGGATCGGGTAGCGGAAAAACTGTTTTTT.

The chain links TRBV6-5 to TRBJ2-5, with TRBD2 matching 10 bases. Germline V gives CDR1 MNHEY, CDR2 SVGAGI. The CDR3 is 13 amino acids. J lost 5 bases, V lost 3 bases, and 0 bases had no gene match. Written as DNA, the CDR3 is TGTGCCAGCAGTTATAGCGGGGGGGAGACCCAGTACTTC. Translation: CASSYSGGETQYF.

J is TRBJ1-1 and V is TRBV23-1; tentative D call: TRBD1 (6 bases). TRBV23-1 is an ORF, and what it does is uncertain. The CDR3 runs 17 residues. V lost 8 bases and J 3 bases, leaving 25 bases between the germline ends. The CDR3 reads CASSASFKGRGHTEAFF. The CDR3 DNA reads TGCGCCAGCTCTGCTTCATTTAAGGGCAGGGGACACACTGAAGCTTTCTTT.

The CDR3 loop is CASSRNVQGYHGYTF. The DNA of the CDR3 is TGTGCCAGCAGCCGAAACGTACAGGGCTATCATGGCTACACCTTC. The V and J genes are TRBV5-6 and TRBJ1-2; maybe TRBD1 (6 bases). Trimming left V 4 bases short and J 6 bases short, with 19 bases between. Germline CDR1 and CDR2: SGHDT and YYEEEE. The CDR3 sequence is 15 residues long.

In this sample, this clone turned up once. The CDR3 nucleotides are TGTGCCACCAGCAGAGGTGGGCAGGGGTGCTCCTATGGCTACACCTTC. It codes for CATSRGGQGCSYGYTF. This rearrangement joins TRBV15 to TRBJ1-2; D is possibly TRBD1 (6 bases). Germline V lookup: CDR1 LNHNV, CDR2 YYDKDF (reference sequence). V gave up 1 base and J gave up 4 bases, with 16 bases separating them. CDR3 length: 16 amino acids.

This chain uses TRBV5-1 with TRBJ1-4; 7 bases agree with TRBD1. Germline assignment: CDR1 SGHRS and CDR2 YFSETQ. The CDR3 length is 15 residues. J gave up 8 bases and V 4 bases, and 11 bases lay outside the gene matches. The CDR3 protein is CASSPDRDQKEKLFF. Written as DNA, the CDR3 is TGCGCCAGCAGCCCAGACAGGGACCAAAAGGAAAAACTGTTTTTT.

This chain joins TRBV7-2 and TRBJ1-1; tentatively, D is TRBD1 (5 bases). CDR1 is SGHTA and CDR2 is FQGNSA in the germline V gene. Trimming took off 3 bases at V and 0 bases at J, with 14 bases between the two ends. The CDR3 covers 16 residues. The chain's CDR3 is CASSFSPRDLNTEAFF. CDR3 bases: TGTGCCAGCAGCTTCTCACCCAGGGATTTGAACACTGAAGCTTTCTTT.

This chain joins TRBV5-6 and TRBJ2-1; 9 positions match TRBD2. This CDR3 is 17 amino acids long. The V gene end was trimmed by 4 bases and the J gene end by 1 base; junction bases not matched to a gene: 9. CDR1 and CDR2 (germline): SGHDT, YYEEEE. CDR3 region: CASSPGTSLLSYNEQFF. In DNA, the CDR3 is TGTGCCAGCAGCCCCGGGACTAGCCTTTTATCCTACAATGAGCAGTTCTTC.

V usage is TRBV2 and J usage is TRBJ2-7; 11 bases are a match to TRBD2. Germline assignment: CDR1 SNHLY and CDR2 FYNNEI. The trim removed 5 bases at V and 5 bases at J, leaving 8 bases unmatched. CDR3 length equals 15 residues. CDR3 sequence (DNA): TGTGCCAGCAGTCCAACTAGCGGGAGTTATAACGAGCAGTACTTC. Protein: CASSPTSGSYNEQYF.

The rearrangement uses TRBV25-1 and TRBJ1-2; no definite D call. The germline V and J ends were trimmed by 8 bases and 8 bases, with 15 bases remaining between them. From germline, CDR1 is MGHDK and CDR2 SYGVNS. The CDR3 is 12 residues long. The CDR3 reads CASRDLQYGYTF. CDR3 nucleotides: TGTGCCAGCCGGGATCTCCAATACGGCTACACCTTC.

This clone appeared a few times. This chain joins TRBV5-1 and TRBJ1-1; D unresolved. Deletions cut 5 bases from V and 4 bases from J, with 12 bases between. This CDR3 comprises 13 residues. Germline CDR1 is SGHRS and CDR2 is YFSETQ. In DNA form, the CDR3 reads TGCGCCAGCAGAAAGTCGACTTCCACTGAAGCTTTCTTT. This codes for CASRKSTSTEAFF.

CDR3 loop: CASSGLAGDRYEQFF. DNA of the CDR3: TGTGCCAGCAGCGGACTAGCGGGAGATAGGTATGAGCAGTTCTTC. The chain joins TRBV7-6 to TRBJ2-1; 13 bases agree with TRBD2. Germline CDR1 and CDR2: SGHVS and FNYEAQ. This CDR3 has 15 residues. Losses at the gene ends were 5 bases for V and 8 bases for J; bases not matched to a gene: 6.

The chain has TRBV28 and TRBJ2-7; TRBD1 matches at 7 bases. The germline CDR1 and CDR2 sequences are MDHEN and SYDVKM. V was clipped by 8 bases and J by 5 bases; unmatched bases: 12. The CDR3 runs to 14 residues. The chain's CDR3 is CASARPGTANEQYF. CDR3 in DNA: TGTGCCAGCGCCCGCCCCGGGACAGCGAACGAGCAGTACTTC.

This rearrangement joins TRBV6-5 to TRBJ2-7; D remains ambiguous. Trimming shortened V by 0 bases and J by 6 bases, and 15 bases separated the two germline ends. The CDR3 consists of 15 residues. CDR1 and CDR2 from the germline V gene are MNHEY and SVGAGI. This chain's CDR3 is CASSYSLSRGREQYF. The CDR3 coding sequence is TGTGCCAGCAGTTACTCGCTATCCCGAGGTCGCGAGCAGTACTTC.

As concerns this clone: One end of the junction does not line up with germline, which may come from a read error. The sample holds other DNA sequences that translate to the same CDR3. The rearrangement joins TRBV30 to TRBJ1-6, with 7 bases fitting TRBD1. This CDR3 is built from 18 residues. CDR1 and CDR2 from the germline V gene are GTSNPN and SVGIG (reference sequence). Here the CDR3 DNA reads TGTGCCTGGAATCCCAGAGAGGGGGCCCAAGGAACAAATTCCCCCCTCCACTTT. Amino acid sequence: CAWNPREGAQGTNSPLHF.

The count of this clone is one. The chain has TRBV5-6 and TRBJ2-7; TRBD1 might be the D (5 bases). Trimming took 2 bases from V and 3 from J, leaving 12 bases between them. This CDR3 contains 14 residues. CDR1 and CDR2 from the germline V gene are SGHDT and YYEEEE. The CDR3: CASSFDKGNYEQYF. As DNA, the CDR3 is TGTGCCAGCAGCTTCGACAAGGGGAACTACGAGCAGTACTTC.

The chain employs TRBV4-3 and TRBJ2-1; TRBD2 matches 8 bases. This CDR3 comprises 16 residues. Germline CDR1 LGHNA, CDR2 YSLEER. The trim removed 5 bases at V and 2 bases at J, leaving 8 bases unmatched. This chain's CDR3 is CASSSPGTSAYNEQFF. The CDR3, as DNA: TGCGCCAGCAGCTCTCCCGGGACTAGTGCCTACAATGAGCAGTTCTTC.

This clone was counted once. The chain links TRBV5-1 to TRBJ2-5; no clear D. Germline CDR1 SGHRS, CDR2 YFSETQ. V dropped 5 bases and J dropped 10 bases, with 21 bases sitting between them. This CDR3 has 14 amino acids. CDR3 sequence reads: CASRIKTAGVYQYF. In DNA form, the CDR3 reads TGCGCCAGCAGGATTAAAACTGCCGGAGTTTACCAGTACTTC.

This chain's CDR3 is CASSIYLRTGSPGNTIYF. As DNA, the CDR3 is TGTGCCAGTAGTATCTATCTGCGGACAGGATCCCCTGGAAACACCATATATTTT. The chain links TRBV19 to TRBJ1-3, with 7 bases fitting TRBD1. Germline loops: CDR1 LNHDA, CDR2 SQIVND (reference sequence). V dropped 3 bases and J dropped 2; count of bases not matched to a gene: 13. The CDR3 spans 18 residues.

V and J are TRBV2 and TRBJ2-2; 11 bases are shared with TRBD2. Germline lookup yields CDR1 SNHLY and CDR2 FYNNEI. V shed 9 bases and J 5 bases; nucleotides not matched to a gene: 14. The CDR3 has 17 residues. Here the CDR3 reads CASSGTSGRKDTGELFF. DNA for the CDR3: TGTGCCAGTTCCGGGACTAGCGGTCGGAAGGATACCGGGGAGCTGTTTTTT.

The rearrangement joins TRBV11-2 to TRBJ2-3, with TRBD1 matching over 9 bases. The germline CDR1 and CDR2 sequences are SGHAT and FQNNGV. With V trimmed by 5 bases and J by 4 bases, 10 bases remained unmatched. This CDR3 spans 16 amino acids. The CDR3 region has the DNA TGTGCCAGCAGCAGCCGGACAGGGGATGGTTCAGATACGCAGTATTTT. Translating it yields CASSSRTGDGSDTQYF.

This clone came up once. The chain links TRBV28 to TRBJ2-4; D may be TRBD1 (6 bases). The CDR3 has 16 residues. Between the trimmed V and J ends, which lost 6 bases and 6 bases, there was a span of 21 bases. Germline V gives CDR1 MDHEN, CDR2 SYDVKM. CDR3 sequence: CASSSGDDRSANIQYF. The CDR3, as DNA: TGTGCCAGCAGCTCCGGCGACGACAGGTCGGCAAACATTCAGTACTTC.

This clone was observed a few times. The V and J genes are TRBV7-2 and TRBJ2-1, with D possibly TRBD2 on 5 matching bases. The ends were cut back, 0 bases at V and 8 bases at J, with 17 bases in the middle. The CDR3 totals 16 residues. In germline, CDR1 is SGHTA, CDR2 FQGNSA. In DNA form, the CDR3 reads TGTGCCAGCAGCTTAGCTCTTAGACCCCAGAGGGATGAGCAGTTCTTC. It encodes CASSLALRPQRDEQFF. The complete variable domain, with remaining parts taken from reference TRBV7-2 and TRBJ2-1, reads GAGVSQSPSNKVTEKGKDVELRCDPISGHTALYWYRQSLGQGLEFLIYFQGNSAPDKSGLPSDRFSAERTGGSVSTLTIQRTQQEDSAVYLCASSLALRPQRDEQFFGPGTRLTVL.

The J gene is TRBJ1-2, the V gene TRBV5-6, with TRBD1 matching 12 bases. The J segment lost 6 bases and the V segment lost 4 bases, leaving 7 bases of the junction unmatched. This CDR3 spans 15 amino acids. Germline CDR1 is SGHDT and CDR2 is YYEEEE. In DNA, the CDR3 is TGTGCCAGCAGCGAACCGGGACAGGGGGCCGATGGCTACACCTTC. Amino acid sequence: CASSEPGQGADGYTF. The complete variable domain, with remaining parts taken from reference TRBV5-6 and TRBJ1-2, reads DAGVTQSPTHLIKTRGQQVTLRCSPKSGHDTVSWYQQALGQGPQFIFQYYEEEERQRGNFPDRFSGHQFPNYSSELNVNALLLGDSALYLCASSEPGQGADGYTFGSGTRLTVV.

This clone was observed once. CDR3 protein: CASSPGTGTGNTEAFF. The CDR3 region has the DNA TGCGCCAGCAGCCCCGGGACAGGGACGGGAAACACTGAAGCTTTCTTT. V gene TRBV5-1 combines with J gene TRBJ1-1, with 9 bases matching TRBD1. V lost 4 bases, J lost 2 bases, and 9 bases stayed unmatched. Germline CDR1 SGHRS, CDR2 YFSETQ. The CDR3 totals 16 residues.

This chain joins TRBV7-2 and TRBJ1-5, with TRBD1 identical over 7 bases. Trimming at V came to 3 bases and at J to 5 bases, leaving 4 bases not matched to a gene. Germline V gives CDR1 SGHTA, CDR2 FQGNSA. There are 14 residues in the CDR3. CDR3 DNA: TGTGCCAGCAGCTTGACAGGGTCTGATCAGCCCCAGCATTTT. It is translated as CASSLTGSDQPQHF.

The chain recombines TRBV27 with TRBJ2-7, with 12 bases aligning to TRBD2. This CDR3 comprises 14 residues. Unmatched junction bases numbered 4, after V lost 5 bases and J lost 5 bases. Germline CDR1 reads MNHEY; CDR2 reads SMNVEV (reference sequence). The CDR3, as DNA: TGTGCCAGCAGTCAGACTAGCGGGAGAAACGAGCAGTACTTC. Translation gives CASSQTSGRNEQYF.